What follows are 2 T cell receptor beta chains derived from one specimen sequenced in a study of ipilimumab plus nivolumab after autologous stem cell transplantation (dated by TCRdb to the early 2020s). Library generation was performed with the immunoSEQ multiplex PCR assay. Held by TCRdb, this immuneACCESS table contains in-frame sequences only and omits some clones. Under half of the omission traces to an unresolved V gene where checked; the cause of the rest is unknown. This sample is represented by 10,000 to 15,000 clones; about 70% of them were singletons. Of the sample, around 10% falls within the top ten clones. Sample: PBMCs, taken in a trial of ipilimumab plus nivolumab as post-transplant consolidation. These receptors all stem from a male donor with multiple myeloma.

V is TRBV11-2 and J is TRBJ2-5, with a tentative D call TRBD2 (5 bases). V lost 7 bases to trimming and J lost 9 bases, with 21 bases between them. Germline V gene data show CDR1 as SGHAT and CDR2 as FQNNGV. The CDR3 sequence is 14 residues long. The CDR3 protein is CASTPPWVLRAQYF. CDR3 sequence (DNA): TGTGCCAGCACCCCACCCTGGGTCCTGCGGGCCCAGTACTTC.

For the CDR3, the DNA is TGTGCCAGCAGCTTAGATGGGGACAGGGGGCATAACTATGGCTACACCTTC. It encodes CASSLDGDRGHNYGYTF. The V call is TRBV13, the J call TRBJ1-2; 12 bases line up with TRBD1. Losses at the gene ends were 1 base for V and 1 base for J; bases not matched to a gene: 4. CDR3 length equals 17 residues. Germline lookup yields CDR1 PRHDT and CDR2 FYEKMQ (reference sequence).